The source of this T cell receptor beta chain is a study of blood T cell repertoires in COVID-19. This CDR3 has 12 residues. Germline CDR1 MNHNY, CDR2 SVGAGI (reference sequence). V was trimmed by 8 bases and J by 3 bases, leaving 11 bases between them. The data were produced by immunoSEQ multiplex PCR, yet TCRdb's version contains in-frame clones alone and is incomplete. The table includes 100,000 or so clones, approximately 87% detected once. The TCR was taken from a human donor in a cohort sampled during active COVID-19. The sequencing input was peripheral blood. The V and J genes are TRBV6-6 and TRBJ2-7; a weak D match, TRBD1 (5 bases). The CDR3 sequence: CASWAGRYEQYF. The CDR3 region has the DNA TGTGCCAGCTGGGCAGGGCGCTACGAGCAGTACTTC.